This T cell receptor (beta chain) was documented in a study of blood T cells in healthy people across ages. This CDR3 spans 14 amino acids. In germline, CDR1 is LGHDT, CDR2 YNNKEL (reference sequence). V lost 1 base and J 2 bases, leaving 8 bases between the germline ends. Sample-barcoded 5' priming and a J-beta primer mix drove a second PCR of about 6 to 11 cycles. Per sample, CDR3-containing paired-end reads numbered at least 2.5 million. MiXCR, applied by TCRdb to the 5' RACE reads, yields one record per CDR3 protein. The top ten clones hold roughly 24% of a sample with 550,000 to 600,000 distinct CDR3 sequences, around half of them seen once.

Sequencing was done on a sample of blood. This sequence originates from a man older than 75 in good health. The gene calls are TRBV3-1 and TRBJ1-2; D unclear. CDR3 coding DNA: TGTGCCAGCAGCCAAGTTCTCAGAAACTATGGCTACACCTTC. Translating gives CASSQVLRNYGYTF.